One sample yielded the 28 T cell receptor beta chains listed below, sequenced in a study of cytomegalovirus exposure and HLA in healthy donors listed by TCRdb under 2017. The method was the immunoSEQ multiplex PCR assay. What TCRdb holds here is the immuneACCESS table cut down to in-frame rearrangements. Part of the clones is not present; checked against another copy, under half of the missing clones reflect an unresolved V gene, and the others are unexplained. The sample data list under 65,000 clones, and roughly 96% of these were observed just once. The ten largest clones take up less than 7% of the sample. The sequenced sample was PBMCs. These receptors all come from a woman between 18 and 29 years old in good health and CMV-seropositive.

This clone has only one observation. The chain links TRBV11-2 to TRBJ1-1, with D possibly being TRBD1 (5 bases). Trimming shortened V by 7 bases and J by 1 base, and 13 bases separated the two germline ends. The germline V gene has CDR1 SGHAT and CDR2 FQNNGV. CDR3 length equals 14 residues. The CDR3 loop reads CASTLVGGNTEAFF. The CDR3 DNA reads TGTGCCAGCACCCTAGTGGGGGGGAACACTGAAGCTTTCTTT.

This chain connects TRBV7-9 to TRBJ2-2; 7 positions match TRBD1. CDR3 size: 15 residues. From germline, CDR1 is SEHNR and CDR2 FQNEAQ (reference sequence). The V segment lost 3 bases and the J segment 1 base; nucleotides outside the gene matches: 2. CDR3 in DNA: TGTGCCAGCAGCTTGGACAGGTGGAACACCGGGGAGCTGTTTTTT. It is translated as CASSLDRWNTGELFF.

The chain joins TRBV19 to TRBJ1-5, with D possibly being TRBD1 (6 bases). This CDR3 region has 20 residues. V was cut by 5 bases and J by 0 bases, with 26 bases left in between. Per the germline V gene, CDR1 is LNHDA and CDR2 is SQIVND (reference sequence). This chain's CDR3 is CASSLPDQRQVWASNQPQHF. In nucleotides, the CDR3 is TGTGCCAGTAGTTTACCTGACCAGCGACAGGTCTGGGCTAGCAATCAGCCCCAGCATTTT.

This clone has more than one count but fewer than ten. The chain carries TRBV7-9 and TRBJ1-1, with D possibly TRBD1 on 5 matching bases. The V gene lost 2 bases and the J gene lost 0 bases, with 19 bases spanning the gap. There are 18 residues in the CDR3. Germline lookup yields CDR1 SEHNR and CDR2 FQNEAQ (reference sequence). CDR3 loop: CASSLQPGYWGVNTEAFF. The CDR3 nucleotides are TGTGCCAGCAGCTTACAGCCAGGGTATTGGGGGGTGAACACTGAAGCTTTCTTT.

The rearrangement joins TRBV11-3 to TRBJ2-1, with 13 bases fitting TRBD2. The CDR3 runs to 15 residues. CDR1 is SGHNT, CDR2 YENEEA, per germline. With V trimmed by 5 bases and J by 5 bases, 3 bases remained unmatched. The CDR3 region is CASSPGLAGNNEQFF. For the CDR3, the DNA is TGTGCCAGCAGCCCGGGACTAGCGGGGAACAATGAGCAGTTCTTC.

The J gene is TRBJ2-5, the V gene TRBV7-2; 12 bases are a match to TRBD2. Germline values: CDR1 SGHTA, CDR2 FQGNSA. This CDR3 comprises 18 residues. J gave up 7 bases and V 0 bases, and 12 bases lay outside the gene matches. The CDR3 reads CASSLARTSGMGSGTQYF. In nucleotides, the CDR3 is TGTGCCAGCAGCTTAGCAAGGACTAGCGGGATGGGTAGCGGGACCCAGTACTTC.

DNA of the CDR3: TGTGCCAGCAGCGGGGACACCCACACAGATACGCAGTATTTT. It yields the protein CASSGDTHTDTQYF. V usage is TRBV7-9 and J usage is TRBJ2-3, with D perhaps matching TRBD1 (6 bases). Trimming left V 5 bases short and J 2 bases short, with 11 bases between. Germline V gene sequence: CDR1 SEHNR, CDR2 FQNEAQ (reference sequence). CDR3 size: 14 residues.

The chain joins TRBV28 to TRBJ2-1; 13 bases are a match to TRBD2. In germline, CDR1 is MDHEN, CDR2 SYDVKM. The CDR3 has 14 amino acids. V lost 7 bases and J lost 8; bases outside the gene matches: 5. CDR3: CASTTGLAGDEQFF. CDR3 nucleotide sequence: TGTGCCAGCACTACCGGACTAGCGGGGGATGAGCAGTTCTTC. Variable domain in full (rest from reference TRBV28 and TRBJ2-1): DVKVTQSSRYLVKRTGEKVFLECVQDMDHENMFWYRQDPGLGLRLIYFSYDVKMKEKGDIPEGYSVSREKKERFSLILESASTNQTSMYLCASTTGLAGDEQFFGPGTRLTVL.

This clone was observed a single time. J is TRBJ1-5 and V is TRBV28; D unresolved. V dropped 6 bases and J dropped 5 bases, with 14 bases sitting between them. This CDR3 comprises 14 residues. Germline V CDR1 and CDR2: MDHEN, SYDVKM. This CDR3 reads CASRLRGEYQPQHF. The DNA for the CDR3 is TGTGCCAGCAGACTCCGGGGAGAATATCAGCCCCAGCATTTT.

The chain links TRBV28 to TRBJ2-4; TRBD1 matches 7 bases. Germline values: CDR1 MDHEN, CDR2 SYDVKM. The CDR3 extends over 14 amino acids. With 7 bases clipped from V and 0 bases from J, the junction kept 3 bases outside the gene matches. CDR3 nucleotides: TGTGCCAGCAAGGACAGGTTAGCCAAAAACATTCAGTACTTC. Translated: CASKDRLAKNIQYF.

This chain connects TRBV13 to TRBJ1-6; perhaps TRBD1 as D (6 bases). The V end was cut by 6 bases, the J end by 8 bases, with 20 bases between. Germline V gene data show CDR1 as PRHDT and CDR2 as FYEKMQ (reference sequence). This CDR3 contains 16 residues. The CDR3 nucleotides are TGTGCCAGCAGTCGTACAGGGTTGGCGAGAGATTCACCCCTCCACTTT. It encodes CASSRTGLARDSPLHF.

CDR3 nucleotides: TGCGCCAGCAGCCGGTCCCTGGGACTAATGGGGACCCAGTACTTC. It codes for CASSRSLGLMGTQYF. This chain joins TRBV4-1 and TRBJ2-5; 7 nucleotides line up with TRBD2. In germline, CDR1 is MGHRA, CDR2 YSYEKL. The V and J ends lost 4 bases and 7 bases, in that order; junction bases with no gene match: 12. There are 15 residues in the CDR3.

The chain uses TRBV2 and TRBJ2-3; 7 bases match TRBD2. This CDR3 has 13 residues. Trimming at V came to 6 bases and at J to 8 bases, leaving 8 bases not matched to a gene. From germline, CDR1 is SNHLY and CDR2 FYNNEI. CDR3 region: CASRRGLEGTQYF. The DNA for the CDR3 is TGTGCCAGCAGACGCGGACTAGAGGGTACGCAGTATTTT.

The chain joins TRBV6-6 to TRBJ1-6, with D possibly matching TRBD1 (6 bases). Germline V gene data show CDR1 as MNHNY and CDR2 as SVGAGI (reference sequence). V gave up 4 bases and J gave up 7 bases, with 14 bases separating them. The CDR3 totals 15 residues. For the CDR3, the DNA is TGTGCCAGCAGTTCTCTCCCGCAGGGGAATTCACCCCTCCACTTT. As protein: CASSSLPQGNSPLHF.

V and J are TRBV5-4 and TRBJ2-3, with TRBD2 identical over 10 bases. The J segment lost 0 bases and the V segment lost 0 bases, leaving 10 bases of the junction unmatched. Germline CDR1 is SGHNT and CDR2 is YYREEE (reference sequence). The CDR3 extends over 19 amino acids. The DNA of the CDR3 is TGTGCCAGCAGCTTGGCCCGGGCTAGCGGGGGTGCTAGCACAGATACGCAGTATTTT. Its translation: CASSLARASGGASTDTQYF.

The V call is TRBV6-5, the J call TRBJ1-1; TRBD1 aligns across 7 bases. This CDR3 has 16 residues. Germline CDR1 is MNHEY and CDR2 is SVGAGI. V lost 0 bases and J lost 7; bases outside the gene matches: 11. CDR3 residues: CASSYSITRGSSEAFF. The CDR3 DNA is TGTGCCAGCAGTTACTCGATAACCAGGGGGTCGAGTGAAGCTTTCTTT.

This chain connects TRBV10-3 to TRBJ1-1; weak D call: TRBD1 (5 bases). The CDR3 sequence is 13 residues long. V lost 7 bases, J lost 1 base, and 10 bases lay in between. Germline CDR1 and CDR2: ENHRY and SYGVKD. CDR3 sequence (DNA): TGTGCCATCACCGGGGGGTCGAACACTGAAGCTTTCTTT. Amino acid sequence: CAITGGSNTEAFF.

The chain has TRBV4-2 and TRBJ2-1, with a weak D call TRBD2 (5 bases). The CDR3 is 13 amino acids. CDR1 is LGHNA and CDR2 is YNFKEQ in the germline V gene. With 0 bases removed from V and 10 bases from J, the gap between germline ends came to 10 bases. CDR3 in amino acids: CASSQDVEGEQFF. In nucleotides, the CDR3 is TGTGCCAGCAGCCAAGACGTTGAGGGAGAGCAGTTCTTC.

This clone was detected once. The gene calls are TRBV28 and TRBJ2-7; 16 bases are shared with TRBD2. The CDR3 is 17 amino acids. V shed 6 bases, J shed 1 base, and the junction held 6 bases outside the gene matches. Germline V CDR1 and CDR2: MDHEN, SYDVKM. The CDR3 protein is CASRPGLAGGWSYEQYF. The CDR3, as DNA: TGTGCCAGCAGGCCGGGACTAGCGGGAGGGTGGTCCTACGAGCAGTACTTC.

The gene calls are TRBV19 and TRBJ1-5; TRBD1 agrees at 9 bases. CDR1 is LNHDA and CDR2 is SQIVND in the germline V gene (reference sequence). CDR3 length: 17 residues. V shed 4 bases, J shed 2 bases, and the junction held 9 bases outside the gene matches. This CDR3 reads CASSSIDRGGGNQPQHF. The DNA of the CDR3 is TGTGCCAGTAGTAGCATCGACAGGGGGGGCGGCAATCAGCCCCAGCATTTT.

The gene calls are TRBV10-2 and TRBJ2-2; maybe TRBD1 (6 bases). CDR3 size: 14 residues. V was cut by 2 bases and J by 6 bases, with 10 bases left in between. From germline, CDR1 is WSHSY and CDR2 SAAADI. In DNA, the CDR3 is TGCGCCAGCAGTGAGACAGGGCTCCCCGGGGAGCTGTTTTTT. Protein: CASSETGLPGELFF.

The chain couples TRBV9 to TRBJ2-5; a possible D gene is TRBD2 (6 bases). Trimming removed 7 bases at V and 3 bases at J, with 25 bases between. The CDR3 sequence is 17 residues long. From germline, CDR1 is SGDLS and CDR2 YYNGEE. CDR3 in amino acids: CASCRSGRAIRKETQYF. The CDR3 bases are TGTGCCAGCTGCCGGAGCGGGCGGGCCATACGAAAAGAGACCCAGTACTTC. Looking up the rest from reference TRBV9 and TRBJ2-5 gives the full variable domain: DSGVTQTPKHLITATGQRVTLRCSPRSGDLSVYWYQQSLDQGLQFLIQYYNGEERAKGNILERFSAQQFPDLHSELNLSSLELGDSALYFCASCRSGRAIRKETQYFGPGTRLLVL.

In its sample, this clone was seen once. This rearrangement joins TRBV7-2 to TRBJ2-3, with 11 bases identical to TRBD2. The trim removed 0 bases at V and 4 bases at J, leaving 6 bases unmatched. Germline V gene sequence: CDR1 SGHTA, CDR2 FQGNSA. The length of the CDR3 is 17 residues. This CDR3 is CASSLALAGGRADTQYF. Written as DNA, the CDR3 is TGTGCCAGCAGCTTAGCTCTAGCGGGGGGCCGGGCAGATACGCAGTATTTT.

The CDR3 sequence: CASSAGRDRITDTQYF. The CDR3 coding sequence is TGTGCCAGCAGCGCAGGCCGGGACAGGATTACAGATACGCAGTATTTT. The chain links TRBV11-3 to TRBJ2-3; 8 bases align to TRBD1. The germline V gene has CDR1 SGHNT and CDR2 YENEEA. This CDR3 comprises 16 residues. V trimming: 5 bases; J trimming: 3 bases; junction bases outside the gene matches: 10. Drawing the rest from reference TRBV11-3 and TRBJ2-3, the complete variable domain is EAGVVQSPRYKIIEKKQPVAFWCNPISGHNTLYWYLQNLGQGPELLIRYENEEAVDDSQLPKDRFSAERLKGVDSTLKIQPAELGDSAVYLCASSAGRDRITDTQYFGPGTRLTVL.

V gene TRBV11-2 combines with J gene TRBJ1-2, with D hard to call. The CDR3 has 14 amino acids. V lost 3 bases and J 0 bases, leaving 8 bases between the germline ends. CDR1 SGHAT and CDR2 FQNNGV come from the germline V gene. The CDR3 nucleotides are TGTGCCAGCAGCTTGGCCGGGACTAACTATGGCTACACCTTC. This sequence encodes CASSLAGTNYGYTF. The variable domain in full, completed from reference TRBV11-2 and TRBJ1-2, reads EAGVAQSPRYKIIEKRQSVAFWCNPISGHATLYWYQQILGQGPKLLIQFQNNGVVDDSQLPKDRFSAERLKGVDSTLKIQPAKLEDSAVYLCASSLAGTNYGYTFGSGTRLTVV.

The V and J genes are TRBV6-6 and TRBJ1-1; a possible D gene is TRBD1 (5 bases). V was pared by 7 bases and J by 4 bases, with 16 bases between. This CDR3 spans 14 amino acids. Germline values: CDR1 MNHNY, CDR2 SVGAGI (reference sequence). CDR3 bases: TGTGCCAGCACCCGCATCCAGGGAGGCACTGAAGCTTTCTTT. Protein product: CASTRIQGGTEAFF.

The chain employs TRBV10-3 and TRBJ2-7, with 9 bases identical to TRBD2. V lost 2 bases, J lost 0 bases, and 8 bases stayed unmatched. Germline CDR1 is ENHRY and CDR2 is SYGVKD. This CDR3 region has 17 residues. CDR3 residues: CAISEEGGGRDSYEQYF. In DNA form, the CDR3 reads TGTGCCATCAGTGAGGAAGGAGGCGGGAGGGACTCCTACGAGCAGTACTTC.

The chain combines TRBV5-1 with TRBJ1-6; D gene uncertain. Germline V gene sequence: CDR1 SGHRS, CDR2 YFSETQ. The CDR3 spans 15 residues. Trimming left V 1 base short and J 6 bases short, with 11 bases between. CDR3 residues: CASSLLGDANSPLHF. In DNA form, the CDR3 reads TGCGCCAGCAGCTTGTTGGGAGATGCTAATTCACCCCTCCACTTT.